A single sample is the source of the 20 T cell receptor beta chains below, sequenced in a study of blood T cell repertoires in COVID-19. Generated by immunoSEQ multiplex PCR, the TCRdb table keeps only in-frame clones and is missing some. The sample records a few hundred thousand clones, around 89% being singletons. The specimen sequenced was peripheral blood. The source is a young woman with COVID-19, enrolled during active disease.

This sequence joins TRBV24-1 and TRBJ2-7; 8 bases agree with TRBD1. The CDR3 is made up of 13 amino acids. V shed 5 bases and J 5 bases; nucleotides not matched to a gene: 4. Germline CDR1 and CDR2: KGHDR and SFDVKD. The CDR3 loop is CATSVAGGDEQYF. In DNA form, the CDR3 reads TGTGCCACCAGTGTGGCAGGGGGCGACGAGCAGTACTTC.

This chain uses TRBV7-9 with TRBJ1-1, with D unclear. Germline CDR1 and CDR2: SEHNR and FQNEAQ (reference sequence). Trimming left V 5 bases short and J 3 bases short, with 4 bases between. This CDR3 contains 11 residues. In DNA, the CDR3 is TGTGCCAGCAGCCCCGACACTGAAGCTTTCTTT. It encodes CASSPDTEAFF.

The V and J genes are TRBV11-2 and TRBJ2-1; D perhaps matches TRBD2 (6 bases). Germline V gene data show CDR1 as SGHAT and CDR2 as FQNNGV. Trimming left V 3 bases short and J 9 bases short, with 9 bases between. The CDR3 contains 12 residues. As DNA, the CDR3 is TGTGCCAGCAGCTTGGGGAGGCGTGAGCAGTTCTTC. This sequence encodes CASSLGRREQFF.

The genes are TRBV6-5 and TRBJ1-1; D might be TRBD1 (5 bases). The V end was cut by 3 bases, the J end by 1 base, with 6 bases between. The CDR3 sequence is 13 residues long. The germline V gene has CDR1 MNHEY and CDR2 SVGAGI. CDR3 sequence: CASSYRGNTEAFF. CDR3 coding DNA: TGTGCCAGCAGTTATAGGGGGAACACTGAAGCTTTCTTT.

The chain uses TRBV9 and TRBJ2-1; 11 bases map to TRBD2. The CDR3 sequence is 18 residues long. V was pared by 0 bases and J by 5 bases, with 10 bases of the junction left unmatched. CDR1 and CDR2 from the germline V gene are SGDLS and YYNGEE. The chain's CDR3 is CASSVGSGRATTHNEQFF. DNA of the CDR3: TGTGCCAGCAGCGTAGGTAGCGGGAGGGCTACGACCCACAATGAGCAGTTCTTC.

The chain joins TRBV27 to TRBJ2-7; 13 bases fit TRBD2. The germline V gene has CDR1 MNHEY and CDR2 SMNVEV (reference sequence). The CDR3 is 18 amino acids. The V segment lost 2 bases and the J segment 4 bases; nucleotides outside the gene matches: 11. Here the CDR3 reads CASSLKGETSGRAYEQYV. CDR3 sequence (DNA): TGTGCCAGCAGTTTAAAAGGGGAAACTAGCGGGAGGGCATACGAGCAGTACGTC.

The table lists this clone with a few counts. J is TRBJ1-2 and V is TRBV4-1, with unresolved D. V was cut by 0 bases and J by 7 bases, with 6 bases left in between. Germline CDR1 reads MGHRA; CDR2 reads YSYEKL. The CDR3 sequence is 12 residues long. The CDR3 is CASSQELGGYTF. The CDR3 DNA sequence: TGCGCCAGCAGCCAAGAACTTGGTGGCTACACCTTC.

The chain employs TRBV9 and TRBJ2-1; a possible D gene is TRBD1 (5 bases). With 3 bases removed from V and 3 bases from J, the gap between germline ends came to 16 bases. The CDR3 extends over 16 amino acids. Germline CDR1 reads SGDLS; CDR2 reads YYNGEE. DNA for the CDR3: TGTGCCAGCAGCGACTCCCAGGGTGCGTACTACAATGAGCAGTTCTTC. Translation: CASSDSQGAYYNEQFF. The entire variable domain, with the rest obtained from reference TRBV9 and TRBJ2-1, is as follows: DSGVTQTPKHLITATGQRVTLRCSPRSGDLSVYWYQQSLDQGLQFLIQYYNGEERAKGNILERFSAQQFPDLHSELNLSSLELGDSALYFCASSDSQGAYYNEQFFGPGTRLTVL.

The chain joins TRBV19 to TRBJ2-1, with D maybe TRBD2 (7 bases). Per germline, CDR1 LNHDA and CDR2 SQIVND (reference sequence). The CDR3 loop spans 22 amino acids. Trimming took 0 bases from V and 1 from J, leaving 28 bases between them. The CDR3 nucleotides read TGTGCCAGTAGTATAGATCTCTGGGGATCTAAGGGGGGGAGTGGGTCCTACAATGAGCAGTTCTTC. Translation: CASSIDLWGSKGGSGSYNEQFF.

The rearrangement links TRBV24-1 to TRBJ1-2, with D possibly being TRBD1 (5 bases). V dropped 3 bases and J dropped 4 bases, with 8 bases sitting between them. This CDR3 has 13 amino acids. Germline V lookup: CDR1 KGHDR, CDR2 SFDVKD. CDR3 loop: CATSDGDSYGYTF. In DNA, the CDR3 is TGTGCCACCAGTGATGGAGACAGCTATGGCTACACCTTC.

CDR3 DNA: TGTGCCAGTAGTACGCTTACAGGGATCTACAATGAGCAGTTCTTC. Translation gives CASSTLTGIYNEQFF. The V and J genes are TRBV19 and TRBJ2-1; a weak D match, TRBD1 (6 bases). This CDR3 is 15 amino acids long. Looked up from germline, CDR1 is LNHDA and CDR2 is SQIVND (reference sequence). The V gene lost 4 bases and the J gene lost 3 bases, with 13 bases spanning the gap.

This chain links TRBV19 with TRBJ2-2; no reliable D call. V gave up 1 base and J gave up 6 bases, with 9 bases separating them. CDR3 length: 14 residues. Germline CDR1 is LNHDA and CDR2 is SQIVND (reference sequence). CDR3: CASSIASEAGELFF. CDR3 bases: TGTGCCAGTAGTATAGCATCAGAGGCCGGGGAGCTGTTTTTT.

The chain joins TRBV5-1 to TRBJ2-1, with 7 bases identical to TRBD2. Germline V gives CDR1 SGHRS, CDR2 YFSETQ. The CDR3 has 15 amino acids. V lost 4 bases, J lost 5 bases, and 9 bases stayed unmatched. The CDR3 here is CASSARTSQNNEQFF. CDR3 sequence (DNA): TGCGCCAGCAGCGCCCGGACTAGTCAGAACAATGAGCAGTTCTTC.

This chain uses TRBV2 with TRBJ1-2; no clear D. Germline-derived CDR1 and CDR2 are SNHLY and FYNNEI. The V end was cut by 5 bases, the J end by 5 bases, with 12 bases between. This CDR3 contains 13 residues. This CDR3 is CASSPQMTYGYTF. CDR3 in DNA: TGTGCCAGCAGTCCCCAGATGACATATGGCTACACCTTC. The entire variable domain, with the rest obtained from reference TRBV2 and TRBJ1-2, is as follows: EPEVTQTPSHQVTQMGQEVILRCVPISNHLYFYWYRQILGQKVEFLVSFYNNEISEKSEIFDDQFSVERPDGSNFTLKIRSTKLEDSAMYFCASSPQMTYGYTFGSGTRLTVV.

The V and J genes are TRBV27 and TRBJ1-6, with D possibly being TRBD1 (5 bases). The germline V gene has CDR1 MNHEY and CDR2 SMNVEV (reference sequence). The CDR3 consists of 13 residues. The germline V and J ends were trimmed by 6 bases and 15 bases, with 18 bases remaining between them. CDR3: CASSLGQGRVLHF. The CDR3 bases are TGTGCCAGCAGCTTAGGGCAGGGCCGGGTCCTCCACTTT.

V is TRBV6-4 and J is TRBJ2-5, with D hard to call. Germline V lookup: CDR1 MRHNA, CDR2 SNTAGT. V lost 3 bases and J 1 base, leaving 6 bases between the germline ends. The CDR3 loop spans 13 amino acids. Here the CDR3 reads CASSESPQETQYF. The CDR3 region has the DNA TGTGCCAGCAGTGAGTCTCCCCAAGAGACCCAGTACTTC.

The V gene is TRBV9, the J gene TRBJ2-2; tentative D call: TRBD1 (6 bases). V was pared by 4 bases and J by 1 base, with 11 bases between. The CDR3 spans 15 residues. The germline CDR1 and CDR2 sequences are SGDLS and YYNGEE. CDR3 region: CASSTGHVNTGELFF. CDR3 DNA sequence: TGTGCCAGCAGCACGGGACACGTGAACACCGGGGAGCTGTTTTTT.

The V and J genes are TRBV27 and TRBJ2-1, with TRBD2 matching 10 bases. V shed 2 bases and J 5 bases; nucleotides not matched to a gene: 6. This CDR3 is 16 amino acids long. From germline, CDR1 is MNHEY and CDR2 SMNVEV (reference sequence). Written as DNA, the CDR3 is TGTGCCAGCAGTTTAGGCCGCAGCGGGAGGGACAATGAGCAGTTCTTC. Amino acids: CASSLGRSGRDNEQFF.

This chain connects TRBV4-3 to TRBJ2-3, with 12 bases that match TRBD2. The V gene's germline CDR1 is LGHNA and CDR2 YSLEER. V lost 0 bases, J lost 3 bases, and 10 bases stayed unmatched. The CDR3 spans 19 residues. The CDR3, as DNA: TGCGCCAGCAGCCAAGATTTCCTAGCGGGGGGGCTCGGGACAGATACGCAGTATTTT. This encodes CASSQDFLAGGLGTDTQYF.

The chain employs TRBV9 and TRBJ2-1; weak D call: TRBD1 (5 bases). The length of the CDR3 is 16 residues. Germline V gene sequence: CDR1 SGDLS, CDR2 YYNGEE. Trimming removed 1 base at V and 6 bases at J, with 17 bases between. For the CDR3, the DNA is TGTGCCAGCAGCGTAAGTCGTACCCGAACAGGCAATGAGCAGTTCTTC. It yields the protein CASSVSRTRTGNEQFF.